This T cell receptor beta chain was sequenced for a study of T-cell reconstitution after alpha-beta-depleted transplantation in children. The CDR3 is made up of 20 amino acids. It was with unique molecular identifiers that the TCRbeta library was prepared. TCRdb itself ran the PCR reads through MiXCR, one entry per CDR3 protein. The table has about 510,000 distinct CDR3 sequences, about 10% seen once. Findings and caveats of the study: T-cell numbers and diversity, one year after transplant, stemmed largely from T cells that were newly produced. Day-60 TCRbeta diversity that was high in some patients was derived from surviving recipient T cells and thymic progenitors.

This clonotype was seen a handful of times. The antigen remains unidentified. The sequencing here drew on PBMCs, mostly from graft donor cells, taken 180 days after TCRalphabeta/CD19-depleted stem cell transplant. V and J are TRBV21-1 and TRBJ2-1; the table's D gene call, TRBD2, was not cross checked with the DNA. TRBV21-1 is termed a pseudogene. The receptor was isolated from a female patient between 2 and 15 years old who had a stem cell transplant for aplastic anemia, so the T cells may come from the graft donor. The CDR3 is CASSKNPGLAGAYSYNEQFF. Here the CDR3 DNA reads TGTGCCAGCAGCAAAAACCCGGGACTAGCGGGAGCCTATTCCTACAATGAGCAGTTCTTC.